This TCR beta chain was sequenced for a study of shared clonotypes between healthy human individuals. The wider study: Aged 18 to 49, the donors were two women and a few men.

With 3 bases removed from V and 1 base from J, the gap between germline ends came to 3 bases. The length of the CDR3 is 12 residues. Germline CDR1 reads SNHLY; CDR2 reads FYNNEI. Concerning this clone: Its matching antigen is unknown.

General study points: Sorted-subset sequencing was shown by rarefaction to be incomplete despite large depth. Sharing across a few donors was seen in about 5% of naive CD4 clonotypes.

Measured with immunoSEQ multiplex PCR; TCRdb has only the in-frame clones, and not every one. The sample gives 2 million to 2.5 million clones, roughly 95% of which show up once; about 0.13% is in the top ten. The receptor's source is a man in his late teens or twenties in good health. The source material was naive CD4+ T cells sorted from blood. This sample's subset: CD45RA+ positively selected. The genes are TRBV2 and TRBJ1-1; D is unresolved. The CDR3 DNA reads TGTGCCAGCAGTGAGAGGAACACTGAAGCTTTCTTT. It yields the protein CASSERNTEAFF. The variable domain in full, completed from reference TRBV2 and TRBJ1-1, reads EPEVTQTPSHQVTQMGQEVILRCVPISNHLYFYWYRQILGQKVEFLVSFYNNEISEKSEIFDDQFSVERPDGSNFTLKIRSTKLEDSAMYFCASSERNTEAFFGQGTRLTVV.